This T cell receptor beta chain was documented in a study of T cell responses to AZD1222 COVID-19 vaccine. Overall study: Combined were second doses at about 4 or about 12 weeks.

The germline gives CDR1 KGHSH, CDR2 LQKENI. CDR3 length: 12 amino acids. V was trimmed by 2 bases and J by 3 bases, leaving 5 bases between them. Study conclusions and caveats: The sample set comprised mostly white British donors with more females, and clonal diversity was possibly underestimated. Seropositive status at baseline applied to only a handful of AZD1222 recipients.

The table came from immunoSEQ multiplex PCR; TCRdb's copy has only in-frame clones and leaves some out. The data show approximately 190,000 clones, with more than 75% seen just once and approximately 0.98% held by the top ten. As for this clone: The antigen is not known. Additional DNA sequences in this sample encode the identical CDR3.

The chain combines TRBV18 with TRBJ2-7; D is possibly TRBD1 (5 bases). The material sequenced was peripheral blood, taken on day 0 of AZD1222 vaccination. The sequence derives from an adult in good health. The CDR3 protein is CASSPDSYEQYF. CDR3 nucleotides: TGTGCCAGCTCACCAGACAGCTACGAGCAGTACTTC.